This T cell receptor (beta chain) was sequenced during a study of long-term antiretroviral therapy in people with HIV. Germline V gives CDR1 WSHSY, CDR2 SAAADI. V lost 2 bases, J lost 5 bases, and 12 bases lay in between. This CDR3 region has 14 residues. Worth noting for this clone: Its antigen is currently unknown.

General study points: Subsequent to ART, diversity was augmented yet persisted below that of transplant donor controls.

An immunoSEQ assay, version v3.0, was performed at survey level. A target of about 35,000-55,000 T-cell genomes per sample was set for sequencing. Method: immunoSEQ multiplex PCR; TCRdb's copy keeps in-frame clones and lacks some. The sample includes just over 35,000 clones, roughly 87% of them seen just once. This receptor was obtained from a young man with HIV. Material: unsorted PBMCs, obtained 0.6 years after starting antiretroviral therapy. V usage is TRBV10-2 and J usage is TRBJ2-5, with D possibly called TRBD1 or TRBD2 (5 bases each). CDR3 coding DNA: TGCGCCAGCAGTGAGACCCGGGGCAGGGAGACCCAGTACTTC. Translating gives CASSETRGRETQYF.